This TCR beta chain was captured in a study of Ad26.COV2.S vaccination and SARS-CoV-2 variants. Study summary: Ad26.COV2.S given intramuscularly, once or twice 56 days apart.

TCRdb's copy holds only in-frame clones and misses some; the assay was immunoSEQ multiplex PCR. The sample has about 320,000 clones, 85% seen once. There are 17 residues in the CDR3. CDR1 MDHEN and CDR2 SYDVKM come from the germline V gene. The germline V and J ends were trimmed by 5 bases and 1 base, with 18 bases remaining between them. Treatment denoted: 19 received Ad26.COV2.S at low or high dose, single or two shots; about 5 received placebo; per-sample allocation not given. After the first vaccine or placebo injection, samples were drawn on day 63. Within Boston, the person who donated was an adult of 18-55 years.

This TCR was recovered from a person aged 18 to 65 who received the Ad26.COV2.S COVID-19 vaccine or a placebo. The chain recombines TRBV28 with TRBJ2-1; TRBD2 is a possible D gene (6 bases). This material consisted of peripheral blood, taken in a trial of Ad26.COV2.S vaccine versus placebo. The CDR3 loop is CASSTRRDGMSYNEQFF. The CDR3 DNA follows: TGTGCCAGCAGTACAAGGCGGGACGGTATGTCCTACAATGAGCAGTTCTTC.